The present T cell receptor beta chain was sequenced within a study of neoadjuvant anti-PD-1 for oral cavity cancer. Only in-frame clones appear in the TCRdb table, and some are missing; sequencing was by immunoSEQ multiplex PCR. Among roughly 46,000 clones, around 79% were seen once, and the ten largest hold 4.8%. Time point reported: after neoadjuvant nivolumab, at surgical resection. No culture or expansion preceded analysis of these blood cells. Germline CDR1 and CDR2: SGHRS and YFSETQ. The CDR3 contains 14 residues. V dropped 5 bases and J dropped 1 base, with 12 bases sitting between them. The chain couples TRBV5-1 to TRBJ1-1, with D perhaps TRBD1 (6 bases). The sequence derives from a person aged 40-85 years with oral cavity squamous cell carcinoma. The sample here was PBMCs, taken after nivolumab (anti-PD-1) treatment. The CDR3 is CASSPGQTNTEAFF. The CDR3 coding sequence is TGCGCCAGCAGTCCTGGACAGACGAACACTGAAGCTTTCTTT.